These 23 T cell receptor beta chains came from one sample sequenced in a study of post-analysis software for immune sequencing data. Whole-study findings and limits: Higher frequency in patients than in controls was seen for 5 or 6 TRBV segments, with TRBV5-6, TRBV5-1 and TRBV20-1 among them.

Their cognate antigens are unknown. The authors incorporated unique molecular identifiers into the TCR beta cDNA libraries. TCRdb independently ran MiXCR on the PCR reads; one entry per CDR3 protein. This table has 400,000 to 500,000 distinct CDR3 sequences, about 40% appearing once. Sequencing used blood. The receptor source for this set is a girl aged 2 to 10 with multiple sclerosis.

CDR3 nucleotide sequence: TGTGCCAGCAGCCGGGACGGGGCAAATGAGCAGTTCTTC. Its translation: CASSRDGANEQFF. This chain connects TRBV9 to TRBJ2-1; tentatively, D is TRBD1 or TRBD2 (5 bases each). The CDR3 has 13 amino acids. V was pared by 4 bases and J by 7 bases, with 12 bases between. Germline values: CDR1 SGDLS, CDR2 YYNGEE.

A single count supports this clonotype. The chain employs TRBV12-3 or TRBV12-4 and TRBJ1-4; 8 bases map to TRBD1. The J segment lost 7 bases and the V segment lost 4 bases, leaving 11 bases of the junction unmatched. This CDR3 contains 16 residues. The CDR3 sequence is CASSSAGTGIGEKLFF. The CDR3 nucleotides are TGTGCCAGCAGTTCGGCTGGGACAGGTATTGGTGAAAAACTGTTTTTT.

The chain uses TRBV29-1 and TRBJ2-1; tentative D call: TRBD1 (5 bases). The CDR3 runs 14 residues. The V gene's germline CDR1 is SQVTM and CDR2 ANQGSEA. With 4 bases removed from V and 3 bases from J, the gap between germline ends came to 13 bases. CDR3 region: CSVAGMVIYNEQFF. The CDR3 DNA follows: TGCAGCGTTGCAGGGATGGTGATCTACAATGAGCAGTTCTTC.

The chain couples TRBV12-5 to TRBJ2-5; TRBD2 agrees at 14 bases. Germline V gene data show CDR1 as LGHNT and CDR2 as FRNRAP. This CDR3 contains 18 residues. After removal of 1 base from V and 9 bases from J, the junction contained 13 bases not matched to a gene. CDR3 sequence reads: CASGLAGTSGSYIESQYF. The CDR3 DNA reads TGTGCTAGTGGTTTGGCTGGGACTAGCGGGAGTTATATCGAGTCCCAGTACTTC.

The V gene is TRBV5-1, the J gene TRBJ2-7; the D gene could be TRBD1 or TRBD2 (6 bases each). The V end was cut by 0 bases, the J end by 8 bases, with 24 bases between. This CDR3 is built from 17 residues. The germline V gene has CDR1 SGHRS and CDR2 YFSETQ. Written as DNA, the CDR3 is TGCGCCAGCAGCTTGGGCGCCGTAACAGGGCGGGGACCCCAGCAGTACTTC. This translates into CASSLGAVTGRGPQQYF.

V and J are TRBV12-3 or TRBV12-4 and TRBJ2-5, with TRBD2 matching 14 bases. The CDR3 extends over 19 amino acids. Unmatched junction bases numbered 13, after V lost 6 bases and J lost 1 base. The CDR3 nucleotides are TGTGCCAGCAGCCCTGTCCCGGGACTAGCGGGAGCTAGCCAAGAGACCCAGTACTTC. This encodes CASSPVPGLAGASQETQYF.

The chain joins TRBV7-2 to TRBJ2-1; 10 positions match TRBD2. The CDR3 sequence is 17 residues long. Looked up from germline, CDR1 is SGHTA and CDR2 is FQGNSA. Losses at the gene ends were 7 bases for V and 2 bases for J; bases not matched to a gene: 11. As DNA, the CDR3 is TGTGCCAGCACAAAGAAATCCGGGACTAGCGCCTACAATGAGCAGTTCTTC. Amino acid sequence: CASTKKSGTSAYNEQFF.

This clonotype was recorded a few times. V usage is TRBV20-1 and J usage is TRBJ2-6, with a tentative D call TRBD1 (6 bases). V lost 0 bases and J 2 bases, leaving 11 bases between the germline ends. The CDR3 length is 16 residues. The germline CDR1 and CDR2 sequences are DFQATT and SNEGSKA (reference sequence). The CDR3 loop reads CSARDRAGAGANVLTF. The CDR3 DNA reads as TGCAGTGCTAGAGATCGGGCAGGGGCTGGGGCCAACGTCCTGACTTTC.

This chain connects TRBV20-1 to TRBJ2-1, with 8 nucleotides matching TRBD2. Germline-derived CDR1 and CDR2 are DFQATT and SNEGSKA (reference sequence). The CDR3 consists of 17 residues. The ends lost 0 bases at V and 1 base at J; junction bases unmatched: 8. CDR3 nucleotide sequence: TGCAGTGCTAGAGATACGAGCGGGAGTCATTCCTACAATGAGCAGTTCTTC. Protein sequence: CSARDTSGSHSYNEQFF.

The chain is built from TRBV6-6 and TRBJ2-1; D tentatively fits TRBD1 or TRBD2 (5 bases each). The CDR3 totals 15 residues. With 2 bases removed from V and 1 base from J, the gap between germline ends came to 9 bases. CDR1 and CDR2 (germline): MNHNY, SVGAGI (reference sequence). The CDR3 region has the DNA TGTGCCAGCAGTTACGGTGGGGGATCCTACAATGAGCAGTTCTTC. Protein: CASSYGGGSYNEQFF.

This clonotype was recorded a few times. The chain joins TRBV7-2 to TRBJ2-3; 9 bases align to TRBD2. CDR3 size: 14 residues. Unmatched junction bases numbered 2, after V lost 5 bases and J lost 2 bases. CDR1 SGHTA and CDR2 FQGNSA come from the germline V gene. CDR3 in amino acids: CASSRGGDTDTQYF. CDR3 in DNA: TGTGCCAGCAGCCGCGGGGGGGACACAGATACGCAGTATTTT.

Of note for this clonotype: An end of the junction differs from the germline gene, which may be a read error. This sequence joins TRBV12-3 or TRBV12-4 and TRBJ2-7; D possibly corresponds to TRBD2 (6 bases). CDR3 length: 12 amino acids. The CDR3 region has the DNA TGTGCCGGCAGTTTGGACTATTACGAGCAGTACTTC. Protein product: CAGSLDYYEQYF.

The CDR3 spells CASSFAGNYGYTF. The CDR3 DNA is TGTGCCAGCAGTTTTGCAGGAAACTATGGCTACACCTTC. The V call is TRBV12-3 or TRBV12-4, the J call TRBJ1-2; no reliable D call. The V and J ends lost 3 bases and 2 bases respectively, with 7 bases between them. The CDR3 extends over 13 amino acids.

The V gene is TRBV28, the J gene TRBJ2-1; a possible D gene is TRBD2 (5 bases). The CDR3 has 17 residues. V was pared by 3 bases and J by 0 bases, with 15 bases between. Germline V gene lookup returns CDR1 MDHEN and CDR2 SYDVKM. The CDR3 region is CASSFVVARGSYNEQFF. CDR3 bases: TGTGCCAGCAGTTTCGTGGTTGCACGGGGCTCCTACAATGAGCAGTTCTTC.

This clonotype was recorded once. This chain joins TRBV3-1 and TRBJ2-1; TRBD2 matches at 8 bases. With 6 bases clipped from V and 4 bases from J, the junction kept 8 bases outside the gene matches. This CDR3 has 15 residues. Looked up from germline, CDR1 is LGHDT and CDR2 is YNNKEL (reference sequence). CDR3 region: CASRPSGGRYNEQFF. The CDR3 region has the DNA TGTGCCAGCAGGCCCAGCGGGGGCAGGTACAATGAGCAGTTCTTC.

This clonotype turned up a few times. The genes are TRBV29-1 and TRBJ2-5, with TRBD1 matching 7 bases. The DNA end is a closer match to TRBJ2-7, so the J assignment may be wrong. This CDR3 has 12 amino acids. The germline CDR1 and CDR2 sequences are SQVTM and ANQGSEA. The CDR3 protein is CSVRGQIYEQYF. DNA for the CDR3: TGCAGCGTTCGGGGACAGATCTACGAGCAGTACTTC.

V usage is TRBV5-1 and J usage is TRBJ2-1, with D uncertain. This CDR3 is built from 12 residues. Germline V CDR1 and CDR2: SGHRS, YFSETQ. The V gene lost 1 base and the J gene lost 7 bases, with 6 bases spanning the gap. CDR3: CASSLLWNEQFF. CDR3 sequence (DNA): TGCGCCAGCAGCTTGCTTTGGAATGAGCAGTTCTTC.

This clonotype was detected a few times. The chain recombines TRBV29-1 with TRBJ1-6, with 7 bases matching TRBD1. V shed 5 bases and J 0 bases; nucleotides not matched to a gene: 7. The germline gives CDR1 SQVTM, CDR2 ANQGSEA. The length of the CDR3 is 16 residues. The chain's CDR3 is CSVPKRDSSYNSPLHF. In DNA, the CDR3 is TGCAGCGTTCCGAAACGGGACAGCTCCTATAATTCACCCCTCCACTTT.

This chain links TRBV27 with TRBJ2-7; possibly TRBD2 for D (7 bases). The CDR3 is 13 amino acids. The germline CDR1 and CDR2 sequences are MNHEY and SMNVEV (reference sequence). The V end was cut by 8 bases, the J end by 3 bases, with 14 bases between. The CDR3 loop reads CASGKGGIYEQYF. The CDR3 DNA sequence: TGTGCCAGCGGGAAGGGGGGGATCTACGAGCAGTACTTC.

This rearrangement joins TRBV4-1 to TRBJ2-7, with a tentative D call TRBD2 (7 bases). Germline V gene sequence: CDR1 MGHRA, CDR2 YSYEKL. Trimming removed 4 bases from V and 4 bases from J, with 14 bases in between. This CDR3 comprises 14 residues. Here the CDR3 reads CASSPGGGRYEQYF. The CDR3 DNA reads TGCGCCAGCAGCCCCGGGGGCGGGAGATACGAGCAGTACTTC.

This clonotype was observed a single time. V and J are TRBV7-9 and TRBJ2-1, with TRBD1 matching 8 bases. CDR1 and CDR2 (germline): SEHNR, FQNEAQ (reference sequence). The CDR3 is made up of 17 amino acids. V lost 4 bases to trimming and J lost 8 bases; unmatched junction nucleotides: 16. The CDR3 sequence: CASSSQGALARHDEQFF. CDR3 in DNA: TGTGCCAGCAGCTCGCAGGGGGCCCTAGCGAGACACGATGAGCAGTTCTTC.

The chain links TRBV5-1 to TRBJ2-1; D may be TRBD1 (5 bases). Germline CDR1 is SGHRS and CDR2 is YFSETQ. V was cut by 2 bases and J by 4 bases, with 13 bases left in between. The CDR3 length is 15 residues. The CDR3: CASSFQLGPYNEQFF. DNA of the CDR3: TGCGCCAGCAGCTTTCAACTGGGGCCTTACAATGAGCAGTTCTTC. The whole variable domain, filled in from reference TRBV5-1 and TRBJ2-1, reads KAGVTQTPRYLIKTRGQQVTLSCSPISGHRSVSWYQQTPGQGLQFLFEYFSETQRNKGNFPGRFSGRQFSNSRSEMNVSTLELGDSALYLCASSFQLGPYNEQFFGPGTRLTVL.

This clonotype was detected only once. This chain connects TRBV27 to TRBJ1-4; the D gene is possibly TRBD1 (6 bases). V was cut by 1 base and J by 6 bases, with 12 bases left in between. Germline CDR1 MNHEY, CDR2 SMNVEV (reference sequence). The CDR3 loop spans 15 amino acids. The CDR3 protein is CASSLWGALHEKLFF. The CDR3 nucleotides read TGTGCCAGCAGTTTATGGGGGGCTTTACATGAAAAACTGTTTTTT.